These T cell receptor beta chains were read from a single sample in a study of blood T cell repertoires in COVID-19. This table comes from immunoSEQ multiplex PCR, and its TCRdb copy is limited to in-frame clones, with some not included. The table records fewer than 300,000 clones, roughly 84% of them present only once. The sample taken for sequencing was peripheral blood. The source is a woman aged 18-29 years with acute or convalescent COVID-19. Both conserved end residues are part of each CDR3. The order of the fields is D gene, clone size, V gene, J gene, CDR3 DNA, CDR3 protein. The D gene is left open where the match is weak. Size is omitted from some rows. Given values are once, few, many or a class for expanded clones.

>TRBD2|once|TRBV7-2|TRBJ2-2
TGTGCCAGCAGCTTTACGGGAGGCATCACCGGGGAGCTGTTTTTT
CASSFTGGITGELFF
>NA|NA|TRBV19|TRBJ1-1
TGTGCCAGTTCCGAGACAGGCTCGAACACTGAAGCTTTCTTT
CASSETGSNTEAFF
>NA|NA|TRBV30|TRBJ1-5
TGTGCCTGGAGTTACAGAAATCAGCCCCAGCATTTT
CAWSYRNQPQHF
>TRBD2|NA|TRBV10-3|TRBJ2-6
TGTGCCATCAGTGACTTGGCGGGAGATACCTCTGGGGCCAACGTCCTGACTTTC
CAISDLAGDTSGANVLTF
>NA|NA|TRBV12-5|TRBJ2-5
TGTGCTAGTGGTTTCGGGGGGCTTGAGACCCAGTACTTC
CASGFGGLETQYF
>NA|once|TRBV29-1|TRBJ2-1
TGCAGCGTTGACGGGAGTTCCTACAATGAGCAGTTCTTC
CSVDGSSYNEQFF
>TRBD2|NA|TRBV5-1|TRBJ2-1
TGCGCCAGCAGCTTGGAGGCTAGCGGGACCTACAATGAGCAGTTCTTC
CASSLEASGTYNEQFF
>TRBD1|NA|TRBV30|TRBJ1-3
TGTGCCTGGAGCCCCACAGGGGGCGCGGAGCAATGGGAAAACACCATATATTTT
CAWSPTGGAEQWENTIYF
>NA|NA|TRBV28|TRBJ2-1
TGTGCCAGCAGTTCGGGGGACAGCTCCTACAATGAGCAGTTCTTC
CASSSGDSSYNEQFF
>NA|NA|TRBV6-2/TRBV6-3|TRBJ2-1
TGTGCCAGCAGTTACGGGCGCAATGAGCAGTTCTTC
CASSYGRNEQFF
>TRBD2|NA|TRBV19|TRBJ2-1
TGTGCCAGTAGTATAGATTTTAGCGGGAGCTTTAATGAGCAGTTCTTC
CASSIDFSGSFNEQFF
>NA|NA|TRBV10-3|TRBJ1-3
TGTGCCATCGGCAAGGGGCACTCTGGAAACACCATATATTTT
CAIGKGHSGNTIYF
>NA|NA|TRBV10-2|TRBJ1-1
TGCGCCCCCAGGGGTAAGATGAACACTGAAGCTTTCTTT
CAPRGKMNTEAFF
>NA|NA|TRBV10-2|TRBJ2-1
TGCGCCAGCAGTGAGTTGGAACTAGGTTTCTACAATGAGCAGTTCTTC
CASSELELGFYNEQFF
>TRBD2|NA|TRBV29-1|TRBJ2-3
TGCAGCGTCAGACTAGCGGGCACAGATACGCAGTATTTT
CSVRLAGTDTQYF
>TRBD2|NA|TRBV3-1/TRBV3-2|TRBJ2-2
TGTGCCAGCGGATTAGCGGGAGGGGACACCGGGGAGCTGTTTTTT
CASGLAGGDTGELFF